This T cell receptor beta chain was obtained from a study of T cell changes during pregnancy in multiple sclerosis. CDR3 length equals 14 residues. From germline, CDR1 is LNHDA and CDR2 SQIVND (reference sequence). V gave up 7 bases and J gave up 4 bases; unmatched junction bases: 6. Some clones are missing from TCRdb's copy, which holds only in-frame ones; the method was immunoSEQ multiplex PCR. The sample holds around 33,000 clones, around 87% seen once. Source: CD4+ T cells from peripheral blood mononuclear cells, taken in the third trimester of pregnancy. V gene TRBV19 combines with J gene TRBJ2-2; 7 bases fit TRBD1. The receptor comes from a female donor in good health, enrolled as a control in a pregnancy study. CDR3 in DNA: TGTGCCAGTATTTCGGCAGGGGGCACCGGGGAGCTGTTTTTT. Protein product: CASISAGGTGELFF.